The 22 T cell receptor beta chains presented below share a single source sample, sequenced in a study of shared clonotypes between healthy human individuals. The assay was immunoSEQ multiplex PCR, and TCRdb's table has in-frame clones only and misses some. The sample contains approximately 640,000 clones, about two thirds of which appear only once. What was sequenced was memory CD4+ T cells sorted from blood. Subset noted: CD45RA-negative fraction. Receptors were obtained from a woman aged 25-40 years in good health.

This clone was observed a few times. The chain employs TRBV28 and TRBJ2-3; possible D gene TRBD2, 6 bases. Germline-derived CDR1 and CDR2 are MDHEN and SYDVKM. Trimming took 6 bases from V and 3 from J, leaving 19 bases between them. The CDR3 runs to 16 residues. CDR3 in amino acids: CASRFIRERQTDTQYF. CDR3 sequence (DNA): TGTGCCAGCAGATTTATCCGGGAGCGGCAGACAGATACGCAGTATTTT.

This rearrangement joins TRBV27 to TRBJ1-2; 7 bases agree with TRBD1. The V segment lost 4 bases and the J segment 5 bases; nucleotides outside the gene matches: 10. CDR1 is MNHEY and CDR2 is SMNVEV in the germline V gene (reference sequence). CDR3 length equals 15 residues. This CDR3 reads CASSSSDRQGYGYTF. The DNA of the CDR3 is TGTGCCAGCAGTTCATCGGACAGGCAAGGGTATGGCTACACCTTC.

The genes are TRBV19 and TRBJ2-3; 9 nucleotides line up with TRBD1. The CDR3 loop spans 16 amino acids. Germline CDR1 is LNHDA and CDR2 is SQIVND (reference sequence). With 2 bases clipped from V and 3 bases from J, the junction kept 6 bases outside the gene matches. The CDR3 loop reads CASSIRTGTGTDTQYF. For the CDR3, the DNA is TGTGCCAGTAGTATACGGACCGGGACAGGGACAGATACGCAGTATTTT.

Only a few counts were recorded for this clone. This chain joins TRBV5-1 and TRBJ2-2; 13 bases are a match to TRBD2. The J segment lost 5 bases and the V segment lost 4 bases, leaving 2 bases of the junction unmatched. The CDR3 loop spans 15 amino acids. Germline V gene data show CDR1 as SGHRS and CDR2 as YFSETQ. This CDR3 is CASSRTSGRTGELFF. In DNA, the CDR3 is TGCGCCAGCAGCCGGACTAGCGGGAGAACCGGGGAGCTGTTTTTT.

This chain joins TRBV7-2 and TRBJ2-2; 7 positions match TRBD2. Looked up from germline, CDR1 is SGHTA and CDR2 is FQGNSA. This CDR3 region has 16 residues. The V gene end was trimmed by 4 bases and the J gene end by 7 bases; junction bases not matched to a gene: 12. The CDR3 loop reads CASSSRPTSVSGELFF. DNA of the CDR3: TGTGCCAGCAGCTCGCGCCCCACTAGCGTAAGCGGGGAGCTGTTTTTT.

The chain is built from TRBV20-1 and TRBJ2-7; D is undetermined. V was shortened by 5 bases and J by 9 bases, with 14 bases between the two germline ends. The CDR3 spans 11 residues. Germline CDR1 is DFQATT and CDR2 is SNEGSKA (reference sequence). Here the CDR3 reads CSALHPPGQYF. DNA for the CDR3: TGCAGTGCTCTCCACCCCCCCGGGCAGTACTTC.

The chain is built from TRBV5-1 and TRBJ1-2; D remains unclear. The germline gives CDR1 SGHRS, CDR2 YFSETQ. The CDR3 loop spans 13 amino acids. V dropped 3 bases and J dropped 5 bases, with 11 bases sitting between them. The CDR3 is CASSSTVSYGYTF. Written as DNA, the CDR3 is TGCGCCAGCAGCTCGACGGTCTCTTATGGCTACACCTTC. Combining the CDR3 with reference TRBV5-1 and TRBJ1-2 gives the whole variable domain KAGVTQTPRYLIKTRGQQVTLSCSPISGHRSVSWYQQTPGQGLQFLFEYFSETQRNKGNFPGRFSGRQFSNSRSEMNVSTLELGDSALYLCASSSTVSYGYTFGSGTRLTVV.

The chain uses TRBV2 and TRBJ2-3, with 8 bases matching TRBD1. Trimming cost V 11 bases and J 3 bases; bases outside gene matches: 10. This CDR3 comprises 14 residues. CDR1 SNHLY and CDR2 FYNNEI come from the germline V gene. The CDR3 sequence is CASAKRTGTDTQYF. As DNA, the CDR3 is TGTGCCTCAGCAAAGAGGACAGGGACAGATACGCAGTATTTT.

The chain carries TRBV4-1 and TRBJ2-7, with D maybe TRBD2 (7 bases). The CDR3 contains 16 residues. The V gene's germline CDR1 is MGHRA and CDR2 YSYEKL. Trimming removed 3 bases at V and 1 base at J, with 16 bases between. The CDR3: CASSQGGGRGSYEQYF. As DNA, the CDR3 is TGCGCCAGCAGCCAGGGAGGGGGGCGTGGGTCCTACGAGCAGTACTTC.

This chain uses TRBV5-1 with TRBJ2-3, with 8 bases aligning to TRBD1. The length of the CDR3 is 16 residues. After removal of 1 base from V and 5 bases from J, the junction contained 9 bases not matched to a gene. Germline V gene sequence: CDR1 SGHRS, CDR2 YFSETQ. CDR3 loop: CASSLLRRGQGDTQYF. The DNA of the CDR3 is TGCGCCAGCAGCTTGCTTCGCAGGGGGCAGGGAGATACGCAGTATTTT.

The chain carries TRBV7-9 and TRBJ1-3; D is possibly TRBD1 (5 bases). V was clipped by 5 bases and J by 8 bases, with 13 bases between them. The CDR3 is made up of 13 amino acids. Germline V gives CDR1 SEHNR, CDR2 FQNEAQ (reference sequence). The CDR3 spells CASSPGRTDTIYF. The CDR3, as DNA: TGTGCCAGCAGCCCAGGGCGGACGGACACCATATATTTT.

The chain recombines TRBV27 with TRBJ2-7; weak D call: TRBD2 (6 bases). Trimming shortened V by 3 bases and J by 2 bases, and 14 bases separated the two germline ends. The V gene's germline CDR1 is MNHEY and CDR2 SMNVEV (reference sequence). This CDR3 comprises 15 residues. CDR3 amino acids: CASSFGLRLAYEQYF. The DNA of the CDR3 is TGTGCCAGCAGTTTCGGGTTACGACTAGCCTACGAGCAGTACTTC.

The chain carries TRBV11-2 and TRBJ2-3, with 9 bases aligning to TRBD2. The germline V gene encodes CDR1 SGHAT and CDR2 FQNNGV. The CDR3 has 16 amino acids. V lost 5 bases and J lost 0; bases outside the gene matches: 6. The CDR3: CASSQISGGSTDTQYF. DNA for the CDR3: TGTGCCAGCAGCCAAATTAGCGGGGGAAGCACAGATACGCAGTATTTT.

This chain connects TRBV2 to TRBJ2-2; D is ambiguous. V was shortened by 4 bases and J by 0 bases, with 9 bases between the two germline ends. There are 15 residues in the CDR3. Germline loops: CDR1 SNHLY, CDR2 FYNNEI. The CDR3 sequence: CASSVRRTNTGELFF. CDR3 DNA: TGTGCCAGCAGTGTTCGAAGGACGAACACCGGGGAGCTGTTTTTT. The entire variable domain, with the rest obtained from reference TRBV2 and TRBJ2-2, is as follows: EPEVTQTPSHQVTQMGQEVILRCVPISNHLYFYWYRQILGQKVEFLVSFYNNEISEKSEIFDDQFSVERPDGSNFTLKIRSTKLEDSAMYFCASSVRRTNTGELFFGEGSRLTVL.

In this sample, this clone turned up a few times. The CDR3 nucleotides read TGTGCCTGGAGTGCCCGGGCCCTCCAAGAGACCCAGTACTTC. Protein sequence: CAWSARALQETQYF. The chain recombines TRBV30 with TRBJ2-5; D is unresolved. V was trimmed by 1 base and J by 1 base, leaving 10 bases between them. Germline V gene lookup returns CDR1 GTSNPN and CDR2 SVGIG (reference sequence). CDR3 size: 14 residues.

A few counts support this clone. The chain has TRBV4-2 and TRBJ2-7; the D gene is possibly TRBD2 (6 bases). Trimming shortened V by 0 bases and J by 6 bases, and 21 bases separated the two germline ends. Germline V gives CDR1 LGHNA, CDR2 YNFKEQ. This CDR3 comprises 17 residues. CDR3 sequence (DNA): TGTGCCAGCAGCCAAGATCCAATTGGAGGGCCATTGGGCGAGCAGTACTTC. It translates to CASSQDPIGGPLGEQYF.

The sample holds a few counts of this clone. Since a much larger clone is just one base distant, this may be a read error. Other nucleotide sequences from this sample produce the same CDR3. This rearrangement joins TRBV5-1 to TRBJ2-2; D is uncertain. V gave up 2 bases and J gave up 5 bases, with 7 bases separating them. Germline V gene data show CDR1 as SGHRS and CDR2 as YFSETQ. The CDR3 spans 13 residues. CDR3 nucleotide sequence: TGCGCCAGCAGCTTCGGCCAGACCGGGGAGCTGTTTTTT. It is translated as CASSFGQTGELFF.

With respect to this clone: Other DNA sequences in this sample translate to the same CDR3. The chain carries TRBV5-6 and TRBJ2-7; D ambiguous. Trimming cost V 0 bases and J 2 bases, with 6 bases left between them. CDR1 is SGHDT, CDR2 YYEEEE, per germline. The CDR3 loop spans 13 amino acids. The CDR3 coding sequence is TGTGCCAGCAGCTTGGGGGCCGCCTACGAGCAGTACTTC. It specifies CASSLGAAYEQYF.

This clone has at least ten counts. V gene TRBV7-8 combines with J gene TRBJ1-5; 7 positions agree with TRBD1. V lost 2 bases, J lost 5 bases, and 6 bases stayed unmatched. Germline V gives CDR1 SGHVS, CDR2 FQNEAQ. The CDR3 sequence is 15 residues long. As DNA, the CDR3 is TGTGCCAGCAGCTTAAGGGACAGCCGAGATCAGCCCCAGCATTTT. Protein product: CASSLRDSRDQPQHF. The variable domain in full, completed from reference TRBV7-8 and TRBJ1-5, reads GAGVSQSPRYKVAKRGQDVALRCDPISGHVSLFWYQQALGQGPEFLTYFQNEAQLDKSGLPSDRFFAERPEGSVSTLKIQRTQQEDSAVYLCASSLRDSRDQPQHFGDGTRLSIL.

The gene calls are TRBV6-5 and TRBJ1-5; tentative D call: TRBD1 (5 bases). Germline-derived CDR1 and CDR2 are MNHEY and SVGAGI. The ends were cut back, 4 bases at V and 5 bases at J, with 9 bases in the middle. The CDR3 is made up of 13 amino acids. DNA of the CDR3: TGTGCCAGCAGTTGGGAACAGGATCAGCCCCAGCATTTT. It encodes CASSWEQDQPQHF.

Turning to this clone: Additional DNA sequences in this sample encode the identical CDR3. V and J are TRBV5-1 and TRBJ2-7; 7 bases align to TRBD1. V lost 0 bases to trimming and J lost 3 bases; unmatched junction nucleotides: 6. The CDR3 is 15 residues long. Germline V gene sequence: CDR1 SGHRS, CDR2 YFSETQ. The CDR3 loop reads CASSLGVAGGYEQYF. CDR3 DNA: TGCGCCAGCAGCTTGGGGGTAGCAGGGGGCTACGAGCAGTACTTC.

The J gene is TRBJ1-4, the V gene TRBV7-9; TRBD1 aligns across 7 bases. The V segment lost 0 bases and the J segment 8 bases; nucleotides outside the gene matches: 6. This CDR3 contains 15 residues. From germline, CDR1 is SEHNR and CDR2 FQNEAQ (reference sequence). CDR3 in amino acids: CASSLAQGVGEKLFF. The CDR3 DNA reads as TGTGCCAGCAGCTTAGCGCAGGGGGTCGGGGAAAAACTGTTTTTT.